The present T cell receptor beta chain was sequenced within a study of T cell clonotyping in hematopoietic cell transplantation (dated by TCRdb to 2020 to 2022). In terms of the full investigation: A total of 130 or so blood samples were collected in the study from roughly 33 consecutive transplant recipients and their related donors. Recruitment of patients ran from 2015 to early 2017, and follow-up continued until September 2020 or until death. Study-wide conclusions, independent of this receptor: The sample size was limited and the cells went unsorted, which meant the CD4 and CD8 repertoire contributions could not be told apart. Only a small fraction of recipient repertoires overlapped donor repertoires, with over 95% appearing de novo at the given depth. A decrease in recipient TCR diversity was observed after transplant, and a progressive increase in pathologically expanded clonotypes was seen from day 30 to day 180. Broader posttransplant TCR repertoire diversity was predicted by donor and pretransplant recipient Inverse Simpson Index values.

Blood samples for TCR beta sequencing were given by related transplant donors. Nuclei Lysis Solution was used to extract genomic DNA from fresh or cryopreserved unfractionated peripheral blood mononuclear cells. The immunoSEQ assay, a bias-controlled multiplex PCR with V- and J-specific primers, was used to amplify TCR beta CDR3 regions from genomic DNA. A proprietary barcode and Illumina adapter sequences were added to the CDR3 amplicons in a second PCR step. An Illumina MiSeq instrument was used for sequencing of the CDR3 libraries. Per the authors' processing: Export and quality control were handled in immunoSEQ Analyzer 3.0, while downstream analyses relied on R Bioconductor and Immunarch. Only productive rearrangements in the normalized downsampled data set went into calculating the repertoire metrics. In the normalized cohort, clonotypes with more than 5 templates were defined as pathologically expanded. The Inverse Simpson Index was used to measure repertoire diversity. The non-normalized data set was used for CMV-specificity analyses so that all clonotypes could be captured. In its TCRdb copy, this immuneACCESS table keeps in-frame sequences only and misses some clones. Where compared with another copy, unresolved V genes explain less than half of these, and the others have no known cause. D and trimming were read from the DNA, whereas the V and J calls and clone size are those reported in that table. The table for this sample lists about 16,000 clones; about nine tenths of them were counted only once. Under 3% of the sample goes to the ten largest clones.

The cysteine opens and the phenylalanine closes a CDR3 of 15 amino acids. The retained sequence is limited to the CDR3, 45 bases, with the frame set at the first base. CDR1 and CDR2 are read off the germline V gene as MNHEY and SVGAGI. V and J are truncated by 6 bases and 4 bases respectively, leaving an intervening sequence of 16 bases. Note on this clone: Its antigen has not been determined. Per-base quality was not reported, and no clone a single base away is much larger than it.

This TCR derives from a man aged 50 or older in good health. Some clones in this sample may be carry-over from other donors' samples. Sequenced input: peripheral blood mononuclear cells. The V and J genes are TRBV6-5 and TRBJ1-5, with no confident D gene call. The nucleotides read TGTGCCAGCAGAACCTTTACGGGAACAAATCAGCCCCAGCATTTT. This yields the protein CASRTFTGTNQPQHF.